The 26 T cell receptor beta chains listed next were all sequenced from one sample in a study of CD8 T cells in Susac syndrome. cDNA came from around 0.5 to 1 ug RNA primed by random hexamers. From the immunoSEQ multiplex PCR reads, TCRdb called clonotypes with MiXCR, one entry per CDR3 protein. Of 150,000 to 200,000 distinct CDR3 sequences listed, about 95% are singletons. The sample comprised CD4+ T cells from PBMCs. The receptors come from a human donor in good health.

The V call is TRBV13, the J call TRBJ2-7, with D maybe TRBD2 (5 bases). The CDR3 is 14 residues long. Germline V gene lookup returns CDR1 PRHDT and CDR2 FYEKMQ (reference sequence). Trimming shortened V by 5 bases and J by 6 bases, and 17 bases separated the two germline ends. The CDR3 sequence is CASSPRRKGSEQYF. CDR3 DNA: TGTGCCAGCAGCCCCCGGAGGAAAGGGAGCGAGCAGTACTTC.

This clonotype was picked up one time. The gene calls are TRBV3-1 and TRBJ2-7; D is ambiguous. Germline CDR1 LGHDT, CDR2 YNNKEL (reference sequence). CDR3 length equals 13 residues. With 7 bases removed from V and 1 base from J, the gap between germline ends came to 11 bases. CDR3 nucleotides: TGTGCCAGCAAGAACCGCGGTTCCTACGAGCAGTACTTC. Its translation: CASKNRGSYEQYF.

The rearrangement joins TRBV5-1 to TRBJ2-5; D not certain. The CDR3 runs to 16 residues. Germline assignment: CDR1 SGHRS and CDR2 YFSETQ. V lost 0 bases and J lost 5, with 17 bases in between. The CDR3 reads CASSLGGPITGETQYF. The CDR3 DNA follows: TGCGCCAGCAGCTTGGGTGGACCCATCACCGGGGAGACCCAGTACTTC.

The chain is built from TRBV7-3 and TRBJ2-3; 9 bases agree with TRBD1. Germline values: CDR1 SGHTA, CDR2 FQGTGA. Trimming removed 0 bases from V and 5 bases from J; junction bases left unmatched: 3. The CDR3 consists of 15 residues. CDR3 region: CASSLTAGQGDTQYF. The CDR3, as DNA: TGTGCCAGCAGCTTAACGGCGGGACAGGGAGATACGCAGTATTTT.

The V gene is TRBV14, the J gene TRBJ2-7, with 7 bases identical to TRBD1. The CDR3 length is 15 residues. Germline V gene sequence: CDR1 SGHDN, CDR2 FVKESK. V shed 0 bases, J shed 3 bases, and the junction held 5 bases outside the gene matches. DNA of the CDR3: TGTGCCAGCAGCCAAGATTCGGGACAGCTCTACGAGCAGTACTTC. Translation: CASSQDSGQLYEQYF.

V and J are TRBV29-1 and TRBJ1-2; a possible D gene is TRBD1 (6 bases). V shed 5 bases and J shed 8 bases, with 12 bases lying between them. Germline V gene data show CDR1 as SQVTM and CDR2 as ANQGSEA. The CDR3 has 11 amino acids. The CDR3 spells CSVTGGIGYTF. The DNA of the CDR3 is TGCAGCGTTACCGGGGGCATAGGCTACACCTTC.

This chain links TRBV4-3 with TRBJ2-5, with 10 bases fitting TRBD1. CDR3 length: 15 amino acids. Germline loops: CDR1 LGHNA, CDR2 YSLEER. V lost 4 bases and J lost 5; bases outside the gene matches: 7. CDR3: CASSPRDRGLETQYF. The CDR3 DNA reads TGCGCCAGCAGCCCACGGGACAGGGGATTGGAGACCCAGTACTTC.

This chain uses TRBV13 with TRBJ2-7; 11 bases map to TRBD2. Trimming removed 0 bases from V and 2 bases from J; junction bases left unmatched: 3. The V gene's germline CDR1 is PRHDT and CDR2 FYEKMQ (reference sequence). The CDR3 has 16 residues. This CDR3 reads CASSLGASGGTYEQYF. CDR3 DNA sequence: TGTGCCAGCAGCTTAGGGGCTAGCGGGGGGACCTACGAGCAGTACTTC. Full variable domain (remainder filled in from reference TRBV13 and TRBJ2-7): AAGVIQSPRHLIKEKRETATLKCYPIPRHDTVYWYQQGPGQDPQFLISFYEKMQSDKGSIPDRFSAQQFSDYHSELNMSSLELGDSALYFCASSLGASGGTYEQYFGPGTRLTVT.

J is TRBJ2-3 and V is TRBV4-1; 13 nucleotides match TRBD2. Germline values: CDR1 MGHRA, CDR2 YSYEKL. V lost 2 bases and J lost 7; bases outside the gene matches: 18. This CDR3 contains 20 residues. CDR3: CASSQIPSGLAGRRQNTQYF. CDR3 nucleotides: TGCGCCAGCAGCCAAATTCCTTCGGGACTAGCGGGGCGACGGCAAAATACGCAGTATTTT.

The genes are TRBV2 and TRBJ2-5; D is possibly TRBD2 (5 bases). CDR1 and CDR2 (germline): SNHLY, FYNNEI. The CDR3 has 13 residues. V shed 5 bases and J shed 2 bases, with 9 bases lying between them. DNA for the CDR3: TGTGCCAGCAGTAATAGCGAGCAAGAGACCCAGTACTTC. Translation gives CASSNSEQETQYF.

The genes are TRBV7-2 and TRBJ2-5, with D perhaps given as TRBD1 or TRBD2 (5 bases each). The V end was cut by 3 bases, the J end by 4 bases, with 9 bases between. The germline gives CDR1 SGHTA, CDR2 FQGNSA. This CDR3 is built from 13 residues. CDR3 coding DNA: TGTGCCAGCAGCTTCACGGGGCGAGAGACCCAGTACTTC. It translates to CASSFTGRETQYF.

The genes are TRBV19 and TRBJ1-5, with unresolved D. There are 17 residues in the CDR3. Germline CDR1 LNHDA, CDR2 SQIVND (reference sequence). V was clipped by 5 bases and J by 0 bases, with 17 bases between them. The CDR3 bases are TGTGCCAGTAGTCTCACCCCCAGAGTCCATAGCAATCAGCCCCAGCATTTT. This gives the protein CASSLTPRVHSNQPQHF.

The chain uses TRBV27 and TRBJ2-2; the D gene is possibly TRBD2 (6 bases). The ends were cut back, 6 bases at V and 5 bases at J, with 19 bases in the middle. The CDR3 runs to 16 residues. CDR1 and CDR2 (germline): MNHEY, SMNVEV (reference sequence). The CDR3 sequence is CASSPGDFGGTGELFF. The CDR3, as DNA: TGTGCCAGCAGCCCTGGGGACTTCGGAGGGACCGGGGAGCTGTTTTTT.

This chain uses TRBV9 with TRBJ2-5; D unclear. The CDR3 totals 13 residues. Germline V lookup: CDR1 SGDLS, CDR2 YYNGEE. Deletions cut 0 bases from V and 2 bases from J, with 5 bases between. CDR3: CASSVDFQETQYF. DNA for the CDR3: TGTGCCAGCAGCGTAGACTTTCAAGAGACCCAGTACTTC.

The rearrangement links TRBV18 to TRBJ2-1; 9 bases agree with TRBD1. V lost 3 bases, J lost 9 bases, and 9 bases stayed unmatched. The germline V gene has CDR1 KGHSH and CDR2 LQKENI. This CDR3 has 15 amino acids. The DNA for the CDR3 is TGTGCCAGCTCACCTTCAGGACAGGGGTTTACTGAGCAGTTCTTC. Its protein product is CASSPSGQGFTEQFF.

The chain combines TRBV24-1 with TRBJ2-3, with 8 bases aligning to TRBD2. J was trimmed by 5 bases and V by 0 bases; bases with no gene match: 3. CDR1 and CDR2 (germline): KGHDR, SFDVKD. The CDR3 length is 15 residues. The CDR3 sequence is CATSDLRGGRDTQYF. The CDR3 coding sequence is TGTGCCACCAGTGATTTGCGGGGGGGGCGAGATACGCAGTATTTT.

The chain is built from TRBV11-2 and TRBJ2-3, with D uncertain. CDR1 and CDR2 from the germline V gene are SGHAT and FQNNGV. There are 16 residues in the CDR3. Trimming left V 0 bases short and J 1 base short, with 11 bases between. The CDR3 sequence is CASSLDRQVGTDTQYF. In DNA form, the CDR3 reads TGTGCCAGCAGCTTAGATAGGCAGGTCGGCACAGATACGCAGTATTTT.

This rearrangement joins TRBV20-1 to TRBJ2-1; the match to TRBD2 covers 7 bases. The germline V gene encodes CDR1 DFQATT and CDR2 SNEGSKA (reference sequence). Trimming cost V 6 bases and J 8 bases; bases outside gene matches: 13. The CDR3 has 14 amino acids. The CDR3 DNA follows: TGCAGTGCCACTTGGGAGGGGTGGGGACATGAGCAGTTCTTC. Protein: CSATWEGWGHEQFF.

This clonotype was seen once. Written as DNA, the CDR3 is TGTGCCAGCAGTTTAGCAGCGGGGAACTACAATGAGCAGTTCTTC. It is translated as CASSLAAGNYNEQFF. The V and J genes are TRBV12-3 or TRBV12-4 and TRBJ2-1, with 7 bases matching TRBD2. V lost 0 bases, J lost 3 bases, and 2 bases stayed unmatched. CDR3 size: 15 residues.

This chain uses TRBV25-1 with TRBJ2-1; D might be TRBD1 (8 bases). V was trimmed by 4 bases and J by 4 bases, leaving 17 bases between them. Germline values: CDR1 MGHDK, CDR2 SYGVNS. The CDR3 sequence is 16 residues long. CDR3: CASSATTGGGYNEQFF. CDR3 sequence (DNA): TGTGCCAGCAGTGCAACCACAGGGGGGGGTTACAATGAGCAGTTCTTC.

The chain joins TRBV28 to TRBJ1-2; D ambiguous. The germline gives CDR1 MDHEN, CDR2 SYDVKM. Trimming left V 5 bases short and J 2 bases short, with 6 bases between. The CDR3 is 12 amino acids. The CDR3 protein is CASSLRNYGYTF. The CDR3 DNA reads as TGTGCCAGCAGTCTCCGGAACTATGGCTACACCTTC.

The chain combines TRBV29-1 with TRBJ2-3; possible D gene TRBD1, 5 bases. V was trimmed by 2 bases and J by 0 bases, leaving 18 bases between them. Germline V gene sequence: CDR1 SQVTM, CDR2 ANQGSEA. This CDR3 has 17 amino acids. The CDR3: CSVETVQGNPSTDTQYF. As DNA, the CDR3 is TGCAGCGTTGAAACGGTGCAGGGTAATCCTAGCACAGATACGCAGTATTTT.

The V and J genes are TRBV4-2 and TRBJ2-7, with D perhaps matching TRBD2 (5 bases). V was clipped by 0 bases and J by 3 bases, with 9 bases between them. Germline-derived CDR1 and CDR2 are LGHNA and YNFKEQ. This CDR3 has 14 amino acids. CDR3 amino acids: CASSQDQTIYEQYF. The CDR3 nucleotides are TGTGCCAGCAGCCAAGATCAGACTATCTACGAGCAGTACTTC.

The rearrangement links TRBV5-1 to TRBJ1-2; D is uncertain. V lost 1 base and J 2 bases, leaving 6 bases between the germline ends. The CDR3 has 13 amino acids. The germline V gene has CDR1 SGHRS and CDR2 YFSETQ. This CDR3 reads CASSLLQNYGYTF. In DNA, the CDR3 is TGCGCCAGCAGCTTGCTGCAGAACTATGGCTACACCTTC.

The count of this clonotype is one. Given the absence of the conserved phenylalanine or tryptophan at the CDR3 end, a read error is likely. The chain employs TRBV20-1 and TRBJ2-4, with 8 bases that match TRBD1. This CDR3 region has 15 residues. Looked up from germline, CDR1 is DFQATT and CDR2 is SNEGSKA (reference sequence). After removal of 0 bases from V and 1 base from J, the junction contained 2 bases not matched to a gene. In DNA form, the CDR3 reads TGCAGTGCTAGAGATAACAGGGGGGCCAAAAACATTCAGTACTCC. Its translation: CSARDNRGAKNIQYS.

The rearrangement uses TRBV11-2 and TRBJ2-7; 7 positions agree with TRBD2. With V trimmed by 1 base and J by 6 bases, 6 bases remained unmatched. Per germline, CDR1 SGHAT and CDR2 FQNNGV. This CDR3 comprises 14 residues. DNA of the CDR3: TGTGCCAGCAGCTTAGCGGGGGGTCCGACCGAGCAGTACTTC. This sequence encodes CASSLAGGPTEQYF. Full variable domain (remainder filled in from reference TRBV11-2 and TRBJ2-7): EAGVAQSPRYKIIEKRQSVAFWCNPISGHATLYWYQQILGQGPKLLIQFQNNGVVDDSQLPKDRFSAERLKGVDSTLKIQPAKLEDSAVYLCASSLAGGPTEQYFGPGTRLTVT.